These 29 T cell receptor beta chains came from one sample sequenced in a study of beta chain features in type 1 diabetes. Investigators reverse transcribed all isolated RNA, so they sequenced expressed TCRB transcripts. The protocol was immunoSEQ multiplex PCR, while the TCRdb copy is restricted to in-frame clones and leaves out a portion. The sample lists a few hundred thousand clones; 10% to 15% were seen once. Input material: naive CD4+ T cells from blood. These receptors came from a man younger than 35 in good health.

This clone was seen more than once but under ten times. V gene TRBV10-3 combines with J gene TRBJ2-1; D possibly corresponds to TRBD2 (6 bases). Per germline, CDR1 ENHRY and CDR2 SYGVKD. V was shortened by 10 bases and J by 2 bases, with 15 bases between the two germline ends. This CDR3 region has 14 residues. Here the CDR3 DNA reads TGTGCCAGCCGCGGAGGGTCGCCCTACAATGAGCAGTTCTTC. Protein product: CASRGGSPYNEQFF.

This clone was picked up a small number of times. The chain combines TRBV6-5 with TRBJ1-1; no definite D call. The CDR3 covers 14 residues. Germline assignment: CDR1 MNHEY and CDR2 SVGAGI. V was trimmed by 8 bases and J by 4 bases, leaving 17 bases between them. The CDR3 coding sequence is TGTGCCAGCCGCCGGGGTCTGGGGAGCACTGAAGCTTTCTTT. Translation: CASRRGLGSTEAFF.

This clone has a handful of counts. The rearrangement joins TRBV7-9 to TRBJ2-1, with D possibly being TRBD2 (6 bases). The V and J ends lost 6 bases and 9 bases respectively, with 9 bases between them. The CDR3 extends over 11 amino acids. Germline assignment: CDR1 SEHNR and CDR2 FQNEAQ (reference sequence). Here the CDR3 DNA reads TGTGCCAGCAGTTTGGGGGGTGAGCAGTTCTTC. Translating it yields CASSLGGEQFF.

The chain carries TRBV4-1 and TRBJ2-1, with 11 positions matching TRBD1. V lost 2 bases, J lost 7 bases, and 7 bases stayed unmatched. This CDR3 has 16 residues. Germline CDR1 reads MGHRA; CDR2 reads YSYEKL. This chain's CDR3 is CASSQTGTGGWNEQFF. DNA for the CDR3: TGCGCCAGCAGCCAAACCGGGACAGGGGGATGGAATGAGCAGTTCTTC.

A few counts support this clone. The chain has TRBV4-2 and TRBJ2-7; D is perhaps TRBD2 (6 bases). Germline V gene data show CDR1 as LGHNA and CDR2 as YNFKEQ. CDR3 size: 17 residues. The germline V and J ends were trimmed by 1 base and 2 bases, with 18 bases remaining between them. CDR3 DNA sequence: TGTGCCAGCAGCCAAGGGGGGTGGGACTCCATTACCTACGAGCAGTACTTC. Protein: CASSQGGWDSITYEQYF.

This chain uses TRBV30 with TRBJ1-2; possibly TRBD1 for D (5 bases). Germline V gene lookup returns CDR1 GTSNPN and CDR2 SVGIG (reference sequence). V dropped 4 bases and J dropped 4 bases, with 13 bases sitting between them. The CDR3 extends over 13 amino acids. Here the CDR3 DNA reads TGTGCCTGGATCCGAGACAGCACCTATGGCTACACCTTC. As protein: CAWIRDSTYGYTF.

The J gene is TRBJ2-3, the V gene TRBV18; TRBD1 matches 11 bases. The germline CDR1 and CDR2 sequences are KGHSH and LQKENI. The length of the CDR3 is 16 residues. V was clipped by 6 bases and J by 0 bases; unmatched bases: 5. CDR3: CASSGQGAGSTDTQYF. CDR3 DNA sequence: TGTGCCAGCTCCGGACAGGGGGCGGGGAGCACAGATACGCAGTATTTT. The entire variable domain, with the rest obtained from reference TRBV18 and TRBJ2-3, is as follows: NAGVMQNPRHLVRRRGQEARLRCSPMKGHSHVYWYRQLPEEGLKFMVYLQKENIIDESGMPKERFSAEFPKEGPSILRIQQVVRGDSAAYFCASSGQGAGSTDTQYFGPGTRLTVL.

DNA for the CDR3: TGTGCCAGCAGCGAGCGGACAGGGGTCTATGGCTACACCTTC. This codes for CASSERTGVYGYTF. The rearrangement links TRBV9 to TRBJ1-2; TRBD1 matches at 9 bases. J lost 4 bases, V lost 3 bases, and 4 bases had no gene match. Germline V gives CDR1 SGDLS, CDR2 YYNGEE. This CDR3 spans 14 amino acids.

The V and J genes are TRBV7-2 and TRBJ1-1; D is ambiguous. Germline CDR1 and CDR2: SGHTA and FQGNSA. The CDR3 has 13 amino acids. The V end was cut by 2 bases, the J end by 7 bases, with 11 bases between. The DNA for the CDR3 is TGTGCCAGCAGCTTACTAGAGGGAGGTGAAGCTTTCTTT. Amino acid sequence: CASSLLEGGEAFF. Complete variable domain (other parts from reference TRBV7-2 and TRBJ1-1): GAGVSQSPSNKVTEKGKDVELRCDPISGHTALYWYRQSLGQGLEFLIYFQGNSAPDKSGLPSDRFSAERTGGSVSTLTIQRTQQEDSAVYLCASSLLEGGEAFFGQGTRLTVV.

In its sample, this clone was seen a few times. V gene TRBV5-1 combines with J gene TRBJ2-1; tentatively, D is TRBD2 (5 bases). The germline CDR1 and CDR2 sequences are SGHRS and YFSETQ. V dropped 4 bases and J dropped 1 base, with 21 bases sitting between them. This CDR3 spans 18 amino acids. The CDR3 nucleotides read TGCGCCAGCAGCCGTCTGGTAGCGACCCTACTGTCCTACAATGAGCAGTTCTTC. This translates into CASSRLVATLLSYNEQFF.

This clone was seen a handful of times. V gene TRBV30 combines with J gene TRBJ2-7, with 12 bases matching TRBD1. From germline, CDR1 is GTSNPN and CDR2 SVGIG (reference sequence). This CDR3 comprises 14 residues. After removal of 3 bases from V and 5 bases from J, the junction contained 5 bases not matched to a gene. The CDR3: CAWSPGQGANEQYF. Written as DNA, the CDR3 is TGTGCCTGGAGCCCGGGACAGGGGGCCAACGAGCAGTACTTC.

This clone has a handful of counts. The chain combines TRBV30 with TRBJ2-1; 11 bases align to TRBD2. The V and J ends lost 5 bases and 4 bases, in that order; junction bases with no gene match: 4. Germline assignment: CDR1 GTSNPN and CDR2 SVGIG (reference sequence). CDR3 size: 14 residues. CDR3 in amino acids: CAWGSGRGYNEQFF. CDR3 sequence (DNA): TGTGCCTGGGGTAGCGGGAGGGGGTACAATGAGCAGTTCTTC.

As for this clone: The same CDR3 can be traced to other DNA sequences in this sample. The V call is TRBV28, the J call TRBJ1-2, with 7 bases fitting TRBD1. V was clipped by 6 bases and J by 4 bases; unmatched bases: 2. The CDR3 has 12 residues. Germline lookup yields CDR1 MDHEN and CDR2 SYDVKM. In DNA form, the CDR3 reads TGTGCCAGCAGAACAGGGGTCTATGGCTACACCTTC. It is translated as CASRTGVYGYTF.

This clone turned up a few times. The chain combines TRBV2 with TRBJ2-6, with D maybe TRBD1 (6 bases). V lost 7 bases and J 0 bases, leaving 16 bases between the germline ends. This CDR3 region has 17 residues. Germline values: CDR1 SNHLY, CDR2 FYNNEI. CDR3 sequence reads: CASNPQGTSSGANVLTF. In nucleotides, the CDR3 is TGTGCCAGCAACCCACAGGGAACTAGCTCTGGGGCCAACGTCCTGACTTTC. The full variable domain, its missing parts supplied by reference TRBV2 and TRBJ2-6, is EPEVTQTPSHQVTQMGQEVILRCVPISNHLYFYWYRQILGQKVEFLVSFYNNEISEKSEIFDDQFSVERPDGSNFTLKIRSTKLEDSAMYFCASNPQGTSSGANVLTFGAGSRLTVL.

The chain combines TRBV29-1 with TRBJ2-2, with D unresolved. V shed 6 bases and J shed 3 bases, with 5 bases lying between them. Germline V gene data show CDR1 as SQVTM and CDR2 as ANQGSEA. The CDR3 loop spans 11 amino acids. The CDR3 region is CSVQYTGELFF. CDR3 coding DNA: TGCAGCGTCCAATACACCGGGGAGCTGTTTTTT.

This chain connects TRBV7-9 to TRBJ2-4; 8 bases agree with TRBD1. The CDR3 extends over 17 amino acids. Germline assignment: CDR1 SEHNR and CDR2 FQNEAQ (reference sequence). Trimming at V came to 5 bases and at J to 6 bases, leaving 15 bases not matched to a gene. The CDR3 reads CASSPKDFGQGRNIQYF. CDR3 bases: TGTGCCAGCAGCCCTAAAGATTTTGGACAGGGAAGAAACATTCAGTACTTC.

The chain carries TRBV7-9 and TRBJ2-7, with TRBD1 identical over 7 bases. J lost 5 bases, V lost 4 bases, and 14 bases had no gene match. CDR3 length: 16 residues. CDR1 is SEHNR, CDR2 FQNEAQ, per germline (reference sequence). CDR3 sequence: CASSSTDRRWVHEQYF. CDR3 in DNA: TGTGCCAGCAGCTCGACGGACAGGCGATGGGTCCACGAGCAGTACTTC.

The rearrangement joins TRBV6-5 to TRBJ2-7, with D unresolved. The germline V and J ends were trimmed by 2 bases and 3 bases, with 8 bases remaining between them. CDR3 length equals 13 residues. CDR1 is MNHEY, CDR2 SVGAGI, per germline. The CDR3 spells CASSYRRYYEQYF. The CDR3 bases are TGTGCCAGCAGTTACCGGCGGTACTACGAGCAGTACTTC.

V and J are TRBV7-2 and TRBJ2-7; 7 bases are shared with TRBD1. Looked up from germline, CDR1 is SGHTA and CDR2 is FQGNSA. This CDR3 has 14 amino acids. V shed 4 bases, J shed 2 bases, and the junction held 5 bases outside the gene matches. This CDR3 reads CASSSRQGPYEQYF. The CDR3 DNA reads TGTGCCAGCAGCTCGCGACAGGGACCCTACGAGCAGTACTTC.

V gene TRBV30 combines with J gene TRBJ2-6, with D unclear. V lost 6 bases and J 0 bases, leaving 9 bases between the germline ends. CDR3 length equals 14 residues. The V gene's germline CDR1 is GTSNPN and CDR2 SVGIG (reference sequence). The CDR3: CACTFASGANVLTF. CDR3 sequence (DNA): TGTGCCTGCACTTTCGCCTCTGGGGCCAACGTCCTGACTTTC. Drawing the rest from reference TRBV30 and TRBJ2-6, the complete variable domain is SQTIHQWPATLVQPVGSPLSLECTVEGTSNPNLYWYRQAAGRGLQLLFYSVGIGQISSEVPQNLSASRPQDRQFILSSKKLLLSDSGFYLCACTFASGANVLTFGAGSRLTVL.

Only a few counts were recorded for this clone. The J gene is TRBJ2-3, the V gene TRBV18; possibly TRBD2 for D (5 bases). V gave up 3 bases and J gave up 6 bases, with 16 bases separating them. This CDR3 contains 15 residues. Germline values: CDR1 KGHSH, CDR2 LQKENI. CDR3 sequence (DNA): TGTGCCAGCTCACCGGACTCATTCAGCGGTGATACGCAGTATTTT. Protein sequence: CASSPDSFSGDTQYF.

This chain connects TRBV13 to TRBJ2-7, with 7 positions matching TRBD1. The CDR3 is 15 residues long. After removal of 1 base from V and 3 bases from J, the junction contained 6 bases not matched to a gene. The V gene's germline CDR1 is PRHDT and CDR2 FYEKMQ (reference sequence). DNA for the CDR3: TGTGCCAGCAGCTTAGAGGGCAGGGGGAACTACGAGCAGTACTTC. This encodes CASSLEGRGNYEQYF.

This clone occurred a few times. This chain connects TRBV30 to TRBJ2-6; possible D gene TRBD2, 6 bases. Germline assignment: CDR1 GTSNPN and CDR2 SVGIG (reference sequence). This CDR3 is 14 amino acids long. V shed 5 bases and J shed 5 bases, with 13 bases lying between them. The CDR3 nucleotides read TGTGCCTGGGGGGGGTTTGAGTGGGCCAACGTCCTGACTTTC. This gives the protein CAWGGFEWANVLTF.

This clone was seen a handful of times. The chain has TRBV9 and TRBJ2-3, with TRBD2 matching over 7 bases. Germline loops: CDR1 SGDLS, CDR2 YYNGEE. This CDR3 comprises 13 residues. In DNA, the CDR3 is TGTGCGTCGGGCGGGAGTAGCACAGATACGCAGTATTTT. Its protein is CASGGSSTDTQYF.

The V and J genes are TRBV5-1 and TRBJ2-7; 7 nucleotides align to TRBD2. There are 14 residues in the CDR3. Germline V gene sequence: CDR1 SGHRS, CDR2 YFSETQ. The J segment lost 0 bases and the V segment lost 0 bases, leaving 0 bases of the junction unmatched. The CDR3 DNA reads TGCGCCAGCAGCTTGGGGGGGGGCTCCTACGAGCAGTACTTC. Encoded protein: CASSLGGGSYEQYF. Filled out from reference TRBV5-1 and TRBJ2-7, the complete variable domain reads KAGVTQTPRYLIKTRGQQVTLSCSPISGHRSVSWYQQTPGQGLQFLFEYFSETQRNKGNFPGRFSGRQFSNSRSEMNVSTLELGDSALYLCASSLGGGSYEQYFGPGTRLTVT.

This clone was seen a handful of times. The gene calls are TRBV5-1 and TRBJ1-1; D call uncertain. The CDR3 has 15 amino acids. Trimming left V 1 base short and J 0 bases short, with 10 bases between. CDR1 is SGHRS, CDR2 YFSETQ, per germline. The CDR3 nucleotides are TGCGCCAGCAGCTTGCAGGTAGCGATGAACACTGAAGCTTTCTTT. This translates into CASSLQVAMNTEAFF.

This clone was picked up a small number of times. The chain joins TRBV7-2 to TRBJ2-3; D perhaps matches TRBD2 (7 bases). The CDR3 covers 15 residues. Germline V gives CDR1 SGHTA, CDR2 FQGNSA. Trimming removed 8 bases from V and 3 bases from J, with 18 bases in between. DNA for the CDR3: TGTGCCAGCCTCACAGACGGGGGGCGAACAGATACGCAGTATTTT. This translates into CASLTDGGRTDTQYF.

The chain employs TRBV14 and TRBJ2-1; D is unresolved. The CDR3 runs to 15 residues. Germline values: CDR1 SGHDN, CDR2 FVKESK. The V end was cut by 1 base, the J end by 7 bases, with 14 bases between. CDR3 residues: CASSQGYAVPNEQFF. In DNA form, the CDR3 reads TGTGCCAGCAGCCAAGGATATGCGGTCCCGAATGAGCAGTTCTTC.

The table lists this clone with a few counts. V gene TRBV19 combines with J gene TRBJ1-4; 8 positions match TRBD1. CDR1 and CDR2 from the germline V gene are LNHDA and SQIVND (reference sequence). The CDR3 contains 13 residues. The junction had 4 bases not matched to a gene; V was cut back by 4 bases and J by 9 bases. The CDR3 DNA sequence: TGTGCCAGTAGTACGGACAGGGACAAAAAACTGTTTTTT. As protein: CASSTDRDKKLFF.